What follows are 21 T cell receptor beta chains derived from one specimen sequenced in a study of tumor and adjacent non-tumor tissue in lung cancer. The template was RNA from unsorted bulk tissue. Three rounds of nested PCR, following a modified ARM-PCR protocol, produced the TCRbeta library. TCRdb re-analysed the multiplex PCR reads in MiXCR, keeping a single row per CDR3 protein. The table records about 93,000 distinct CDR3 sequences, about 70% of them present only once. Sequences were obtained from lung tumor tissue. The receptors were gathered from a man aged 60 to 69 with non-small cell lung cancer.

This clonotype was observed a handful of times. Being one base from a much bigger clone, this may be a read error. The rearrangement links TRBV20-1 to TRBJ2-3; TRBD1 aligns across 7 bases. This CDR3 comprises 14 residues. V was pared by 6 bases and J by 2 bases, with 8 bases of the junction left unmatched. Germline V lookup: CDR1 DFQATT, CDR2 SNEGSKA (reference sequence). CDR3 amino acids: CSASTGPITDTQYF. The CDR3 nucleotides are TGCAGTGCGTCGACAGGGCCCATCACAGATACGCAGTATTTT.

This clonotype was seen repeatedly, ten times or more. The chain employs TRBV6-2 or TRBV6-3 and TRBJ2-3; unclear D gene. Between the trimmed V and J ends, which lost 4 bases and 0 bases, there was a span of 14 bases. The length of the CDR3 is 16 residues. The germline V gene encodes CDR1 MNHEY and CDR2 SVGEGT. CDR3 in amino acids: CASSSSGQPSTDTQYF. In nucleotides, the CDR3 is TGTGCCAGCAGTTCCTCGGGCCAACCTAGCACAGATACGCAGTATTTT.

This clonotype was detected many times. The chain carries TRBV29-1 and TRBJ1-6; unclear D gene. Germline-derived CDR1 and CDR2 are SQVTM and ANQGSEA. V gave up 6 bases and J gave up 0 bases, with 15 bases separating them. The CDR3 runs to 16 residues. The CDR3 protein is CSVKGHESSYNSPLHF. As DNA, the CDR3 is TGCAGCGTAAAAGGTCACGAGAGCTCCTATAATTCACCCCTCCACTTT.

For this clonotype: Likely a read error: the CDR3 ends without its conserved phenylalanine or tryptophan. The rearrangement uses TRBV29-1 and TRBJ2-1; 7 nucleotides agree with TRBD1. Germline trimming cut 2 bases from V and 7 bases from J; bases unmatched to any gene: 11. The length of the CDR3 is 15 residues. The V gene's germline CDR1 is SQVTM and CDR2 ANQGSEA. CDR3 protein: CSVEPVQGFWNEQFL. CDR3 bases: TGCAGCGTTGAACCGGTACAGGGGTTCTGGAATGAGCAGTTCCTC.

About this clonotype itself: At one end the junction does not follow the germline gene, possibly because of a read error. The chain employs TRBV11-2 and TRBJ2-1; the match to TRBD1 covers 8 bases. The CDR3 extends over 16 amino acids. CDR1 is SGHAT and CDR2 is FQNNGV in the germline V gene. The CDR3 sequence: CASSFPQGARGDEHFF. In DNA form, the CDR3 reads TGTGCTAGCAGCTTTCCCCAGGGGGCGCGGGGCGACGAGCACTTCTTC.

This clonotype has a handful of counts. No conserved phenylalanine or tryptophan is present at the end of the CDR3, so a read error is the likely explanation. No DNA is shown, since the ends of the CDR3 on it are uncertain; the CDR3 is the one TCRdb lists. The rearrangement uses TRBV12-3 or TRBV12-4 and TRBJ2-4; the tabulated D call, TRBD1, remains unverified against the DNA. 13 amino acids form the CDR3, both terminal residues included. CDR3 region: CASRRRQGNIQYI.

This clonotype has just a few counts. An end of the junction does not agree with germline; a read error may underlie this. V usage is TRBV4-1 and J usage is TRBJ1-1; no reliable D call. The CDR3 has 13 residues. The V gene's germline CDR1 is MGHRA and CDR2 YSYEKL. For the CDR3, the DNA is TGCGCCAGCGGCCAAGTAGGTGAATCCAGGGCTTTCTTT. Translating it yields CASGQVGESRAFF.

For this clonotype: A much larger clone differs by one base, so this may be a read error. The chain links TRBV20-1 to TRBJ2-7; 10 bases are a match to TRBD2. CDR3 length: 14 residues. V shed 3 bases and J 9 bases; nucleotides not matched to a gene: 11. Germline V gene data show CDR1 as DFQATT and CDR2 as SNEGSKA (reference sequence). The CDR3 is CSASKREGLHVQYF. The CDR3 DNA reads as TGCAGTGCTAGCAAGCGGGAGGGCCTCCACGTGCAGTACTTC.

A note on this clonotype: This could be a read error, since a much larger clone is one nucleotide away. V and J are TRBV5-6 and TRBJ1-1; D uncertain. The CDR3 spans 13 residues. From germline, CDR1 is SGHDT and CDR2 YYEEEE. The CDR3 loop is CGSSLELNTEAFF. The DNA of the CDR3 is TGTGGCAGCAGCTTAGAGTTGAACACTGAAGCTTTCTTT.

The V call is TRBV4-1, the J call TRBJ2-3, with 14 positions matching TRBD2. This CDR3 contains 19 residues. Germline CDR1 is MGHRA and CDR2 is YSYEKL. V gave up 1 base and J gave up 3 bases; unmatched junction bases: 9. CDR3 protein: CASSQGGTSGGKGTDTQYF. Written as DNA, the CDR3 is TGCGCCAGCAGCCAAGGTGGGACTAGCGGGGGTAAAGGTACAGATACGCAGTATTTT.

This clonotype was observed a handful of times. This CDR3 is missing its conserved last phenylalanine or tryptophan, likely due to a read error. V and J are TRBV20-1 and TRBJ1-5; D possibly corresponds to TRBD1 (6 bases). The CDR3 consists of 13 residues. Germline V gene data show CDR1 as DFQATT and CDR2 as SNEGSKA (reference sequence). This CDR3 is CSAQGQSNQPQHS. The CDR3 DNA reads TGCAGTGCCCAAGGACAGAGCAATCAGCCTCAGCATTCT.

This chain links TRBV29-1 with TRBJ1-2; D is perhaps TRBD1 (6 bases). Germline assignment: CDR1 SQVTM and CDR2 ANQGSEA. The CDR3 length is 10 residues. Trimming stripped 6 bases from V and 11 bases from J, with 13 bases between. The CDR3 protein is CSVDRCGYTF. The CDR3 DNA sequence: TGCAGCGTAGACAGGTGTGGTTACACCTTC.

By sample fraction, this clonotype is medium-sized (0.01 to 0.1%). V and J are TRBV11-3 and TRBJ2-5, with TRBD2 matching 9 bases. Unmatched junction bases numbered 14, after V lost 7 bases and J lost 2 bases. This CDR3 has 17 amino acids. Germline CDR1 and CDR2: SGHNT and YENEEA. CDR3 in amino acids: CASNFKGSGSDQETQYF. Here the CDR3 DNA reads TGTGCCAGCAACTTTAAGGGTAGCGGGAGCGATCAAGAGACCCAGTACTTC.

This clonotype appeared many times. The chain recombines TRBV25-1 with TRBJ2-3; tentatively, D is TRBD1 (6 bases). Trimming left V 1 base short and J 9 bases short, with 11 bases between. The CDR3 consists of 13 residues. Germline CDR1 reads MGHDK; CDR2 reads SYGVNS. The CDR3 coding sequence is TGTGCCAGCAGTGAATTGCCAGGGACAACGCAGTATTTT. It translates to CASSELPGTTQYF. Supplemented by reference TRBV25-1 and TRBJ2-3, the full variable domain reads EADIYQTPRYLVIGTGKKITLECSQTMGHDKMYWYQQDPGMELHLIHYSYGVNSTEKGDLSSESTVSRIRTEHFPLTLESARPSHTSQYLCASSELPGTTQYFGPGTRLTVL.

The chain combines TRBV29-1 with TRBJ2-7, with D maybe TRBD2 (6 bases). Germline loops: CDR1 SQVTM, CDR2 ANQGSEA. This CDR3 region has 14 residues. V dropped 4 bases and J dropped 5 bases, with 18 bases sitting between them. The CDR3 is CSVGRTTGVNEQYF. The CDR3 bases are TGCAGCGTTGGACGGACTACGGGTGTGAACGAGCAGTACTTC.

About this clonotype: With a much larger clone just one base away, this may be a read error. The chain has TRBV5-1 and TRBJ2-2; 15 positions agree with TRBD2. Germline CDR1 and CDR2: SGHRS and YFSETQ. The V and J ends lost 4 bases and 5 bases, in that order; junction bases with no gene match: 6. The CDR3 length is 17 residues. Here the CDR3 DNA reads TGCGCCAGCAGCCCAGGGACTAGCGGGAGGAAGACCGGGGAGCTGTTTTTT. Encoded protein: CASSPGTSGRKTGELFF.

Comments on this clonotype: A read error may be the cause here, since a much bigger clone is one base away. This rearrangement joins TRBV12-3 or TRBV12-4 to TRBJ2-7; possibly TRBD1 or TRBD2 for D (5 bases each). The germline V and J ends were trimmed by 4 bases and 4 bases, with 20 bases remaining between them. This CDR3 is built from 16 residues. CDR3 nucleotides: TGTGCCAGCAGTTGGTCGGGCGGGTGGGGGTCTTACGAGCAGTACTTC. Translating gives CASSWSGGWGSYEQYF.

With regard to this clonotype: A much larger clone lies one base from this, so it may be a read error. The chain's CDR3 is CASQINAYEQYF. CDR3 nucleotides: TGCGCCAGCCAGATCAATGCCTACGAGCAGTACTTC. This rearrangement joins TRBV5-1 to TRBJ2-7; D ambiguous. Trimming removed 7 bases from V and 2 bases from J, with 10 bases in between. Germline CDR1 is SGHRS and CDR2 is YFSETQ. CDR3 length: 12 residues.

Notes on this clonotype: It may be a read error: a sequence one base away is much more abundant. This chain connects TRBV5-1 to TRBJ2-1, with TRBD1 identical over 7 bases. The CDR3 runs to 13 residues. Germline lookup yields CDR1 SGHRS and CDR2 YFSETQ. CDR3 nucleotides: TGCACCAGCAGATCGGGACAGTACAATGAGCAGTTCTTC. It yields the protein CTSRSGQYNEQFF.

As for this clonotype: The junction departs from the called germline gene at one end, perhaps through a read error. This sequence joins TRBV7-8 and TRBJ2-2; tentatively, D is TRBD2 (5 bases). The length of the CDR3 is 12 residues. Germline assignment: CDR1 SGHVS and CDR2 FQNEAQ. CDR3 protein: CASSTSTGELLF. CDR3 DNA: TGTGCCAGCAGCACTAGTACCGGGGAGCTGTTATTT.

A word on this clonotype: The junction differs from germline at one of its ends, possibly a read error. The chain uses TRBV20-1 and TRBJ2-2; weak D call: TRBD2 (6 bases). This CDR3 spans 13 amino acids. The V gene's germline CDR1 is DFQATT and CDR2 SNEGSKA (reference sequence). The CDR3 DNA is TGCAGCGTTAGGATCAGGGAGGCCGGGGAACTGTTTTTT. This gives the protein CSVRIREAGELFF.